A single sample is the source of the 11 T cell receptor beta chains below, sequenced in a study of PD-1 blockade in classical Hodgkin lymphoma. As for time point: cycle 4 day 1 (C4D1), after about 6 weeks of nivolumab. With no exception, relapse followed autologous stem cell transplantation in all patients, and brentuximab vedotin exposure varied. Sequenced by immunoSEQ multiplex PCR; TCRdb stores in-frame clones only, minus some. The sample records tens of thousands of clones, about 70% being singletons. The specimen was peripheral blood mononuclear cells (PBMCs), collected before the fourth cycle of nivolumab. The receptors were sampled from a human donor with classical Hodgkin lymphoma.

This clone ranks as medium-sized (0.01 to 0.1%). The rearrangement links TRBV5-4 to TRBJ2-1; 11 bases fit TRBD1. The CDR3 loop spans 16 amino acids. J gave up 2 bases and V 6 bases, and 7 bases lay outside the gene matches. In germline, CDR1 is SGHNT, CDR2 YYREEE (reference sequence). CDR3 protein: CASNIRGQGAYNEQFF. The CDR3 DNA reads as TGTGCCAGCAACATAAGGGGACAGGGGGCCTACAATGAGCAGTTCTTC.

V and J are TRBV18 and TRBJ2-7; no definite D call. Germline V gene lookup returns CDR1 KGHSH and CDR2 LQKENI. V lost 2 bases to trimming and J lost 6 bases, with 8 bases between them. CDR3 size: 12 residues. The CDR3 DNA reads as TGTGCCAGCTCACCAGGCCAATCCGAGCAGTACTTC. Translated, it gives CASSPGQSEQYF.

The chain links TRBV4-1 to TRBJ2-3; 8 nucleotides agree with TRBD2. The V gene end was trimmed by 2 bases and the J gene end by 5 bases; junction bases not matched to a gene: 6. The CDR3 has 15 residues. Germline V gives CDR1 MGHRA, CDR2 YSYEKL. CDR3 in DNA: TGCGCCAGCAGCCAATGGGTTAGCGGGAAAGATACGCAGTATTTT. Encoded protein: CASSQWVSGKDTQYF.

The chain is built from TRBV5-6 and TRBJ2-5; 9 bases line up with TRBD2. CDR1 and CDR2 (germline): SGHDT, YYEEEE. The length of the CDR3 is 18 residues. J was trimmed by 11 bases and V by 4 bases; bases with no gene match: 24. CDR3 DNA: TGTGCCAGCAGCGTGGACAGATACGGGACTAGCCCGCCTGGGGAGCAGTACTTC. It yields the protein CASSVDRYGTSPPGEQYF.

The rearrangement joins TRBV6-1 to TRBJ1-2, with 8 bases lining up with TRBD1. This CDR3 is 13 amino acids long. V shed 7 bases and J 7 bases; nucleotides not matched to a gene: 8. Germline CDR1 and CDR2: MNHNS and SASEGT. The CDR3 sequence is CASTEMGTGGYTF. The CDR3 DNA sequence: TGTGCCAGCACCGAAATGGGGACAGGTGGCTACACCTTC.

The chain has TRBV7-9 and TRBJ1-2; 9 bases agree with TRBD1. This CDR3 is built from 15 residues. Looked up from germline, CDR1 is SEHNR and CDR2 is FQNEAQ (reference sequence). Losses at the gene ends were 7 bases for V and 2 bases for J; bases not matched to a gene: 8. This chain's CDR3 is CASTPPGTGNYGYTF. CDR3 in DNA: TGTGCCAGCACGCCTCCTGGGACAGGGAACTATGGCTACACCTTC.

The chain is built from TRBV4-1 and TRBJ2-3, with 11 bases identical to TRBD2. Per the germline V gene, CDR1 is MGHRA and CDR2 is YSYEKL. The V segment lost 4 bases and the J segment 6 bases; nucleotides outside the gene matches: 12. The CDR3 runs to 17 residues. The CDR3 here is CASSPPPELAGVDTQYF. The CDR3 coding sequence is TGCGCCAGCAGCCCCCCTCCGGAACTAGCGGGAGTTGATACGCAGTATTTT.

This clone came up a few times. For the CDR3, the DNA is TGCGCCAGCAGCCGACAAGGGACAGGGGCTGGAAACACCATATATTTT. Amino acid sequence: CASSRQGTGAGNTIYF. The genes are TRBV5-1 and TRBJ1-3; 10 nucleotides align to TRBD1. J lost 2 bases, V lost 4 bases, and 6 bases had no gene match. The CDR3 runs 16 residues. The germline CDR1 and CDR2 sequences are SGHRS and YFSETQ.

V and J are TRBV7-9 and TRBJ1-5, with D perhaps matching TRBD1 (6 bases). The CDR3 consists of 14 residues. The V gene's germline CDR1 is SEHNR and CDR2 FQNEAQ (reference sequence). The ends were cut back, 2 bases at V and 5 bases at J, with 10 bases in the middle. CDR3 sequence reads: CASSLSGGHQPQHF. The CDR3 DNA reads TGTGCCAGCAGCTTATCGGGGGGGCATCAGCCCCAGCATTTT.

This chain connects TRBV5-6 to TRBJ2-7; D is unclear. The V and J ends lost 4 bases and 4 bases respectively, with 9 bases between them. Per germline, CDR1 SGHDT and CDR2 YYEEEE. The CDR3 is 12 residues long. In DNA form, the CDR3 reads TGTGCCAGCAGCATTCAGCCGTACGAGCAGTACTTC. Translated, it gives CASSIQPYEQYF.

The V and J genes are TRBV5-1 and TRBJ2-2, with a tentative D call TRBD2 (6 bases). The germline gives CDR1 SGHRS, CDR2 YFSETQ. The CDR3 runs to 15 residues. Deletions cut 0 bases from V and 3 bases from J, with 9 bases between. The CDR3 is CASSLGRRDTGELFF. DNA of the CDR3: TGCGCCAGCAGCTTGGGGAGGAGGGACACCGGGGAGCTGTTTTTT.